The next 7 T cell receptor beta chains were all read from a single sample in a study of shared clonotypes between healthy human individuals. TCRdb's copy holds only in-frame clones and misses some; the assay was immunoSEQ multiplex PCR. The sample includes 2,500,000 or so clones, under 95% seen only once; the top ten take 0.3% to 0.45%. Input material: naive CD4+ T cells from PBMCs. Regarding subset: CD45RA+ positively selected. Source of these receptors: a man younger than 35 in good health. Some clones in this sample may be carry-over from other donors' samples.

This clone occurred once. The chain combines TRBV19 with TRBJ1-2; D is unclear. Trimming took off 3 bases at V and 2 bases at J, with 13 bases between the two ends. Germline V gene lookup returns CDR1 LNHDA and CDR2 SQIVND (reference sequence). This CDR3 has 15 amino acids. The CDR3 region is CASSIAEYSNYGYTF. The DNA for the CDR3 is TGTGCCAGTAGTATCGCCGAGTACAGCAACTATGGCTACACCTTC. The entire variable domain, with the rest obtained from reference TRBV19 and TRBJ1-2, is as follows: DGGITQSPKYLFRKEGQNVTLSCEQNLNHDAMYWYRQDPGQGLRLIYYSQIVNDFQKGDIAEGYSVSREKKESFPLTVTSAQKNPTAFYLCASSIAEYSNYGYTFGSGTRLTVV.

The chain links TRBV5-1 to TRBJ2-1, with TRBD1 as a possible D gene (8 bases). This CDR3 region has 15 residues. Trimming took 5 bases from V and 6 from J, leaving 18 bases between them. Germline V CDR1 and CDR2: SGHRS, YFSETQ. CDR3 DNA: TGCGCCAGCAGGTCCGGGACAGGACTAGGCAATGAGCAGTTCTTC. Its translation is CASRSGTGLGNEQFF. Full variable domain (missing parts from reference TRBV5-1 and TRBJ2-1): KAGVTQTPRYLIKTRGQQVTLSCSPISGHRSVSWYQQTPGQGLQFLFEYFSETQRNKGNFPGRFSGRQFSNSRSEMNVSTLELGDSALYLCASRSGTGLGNEQFFGPGTRLTVL.

A single count supports this clone. The rearrangement joins TRBV28 to TRBJ1-1; the D gene is possibly TRBD1 (6 bases). V was shortened by 5 bases and J by 0 bases, with 19 bases between the two germline ends. The CDR3 covers 17 residues. CDR1 and CDR2 (germline): MDHEN, SYDVKM. The CDR3 coding sequence is TGTGCCAGCAGTCCATGGACAGTAGTATTACTGAACACTGAAGCTTTCTTT. It is translated as CASSPWTVVLLNTEAFF.

This clone was observed once. The chain uses TRBV4-1 and TRBJ2-7, with TRBD2 matching over 7 bases. The trim removed 2 bases at V and 0 bases at J, leaving 10 bases unmatched. Germline-derived CDR1 and CDR2 are MGHRA and YSYEKL. The length of the CDR3 is 17 residues. The CDR3 loop is CASSQFNLAGLSYEQYF. DNA of the CDR3: TGCGCCAGCAGCCAATTTAATTTAGCGGGCCTCTCCTACGAGCAGTACTTC.

The chain combines TRBV5-1 with TRBJ2-2; 8 nucleotides agree with TRBD1. Germline CDR1 and CDR2: SGHRS and YFSETQ. J gave up 3 bases and V 6 bases, and 10 bases lay outside the gene matches. The CDR3 totals 16 residues. The CDR3 protein is CASTLEVDRDTGELFF. In DNA, the CDR3 is TGCGCCAGCACCCTTGAAGTGGACAGGGACACCGGGGAGCTGTTTTTT. Complete variable domain (other parts from reference TRBV5-1 and TRBJ2-2): KAGVTQTPRYLIKTRGQQVTLSCSPISGHRSVSWYQQTPGQGLQFLFEYFSETQRNKGNFPGRFSGRQFSNSRSEMNVSTLELGDSALYLCASTLEVDRDTGELFFGEGSRLTVL.

This clone was recorded a few times. This rearrangement joins TRBV5-8 to TRBJ1-2; D remains ambiguous. The germline V and J ends were trimmed by 2 bases and 8 bases, with 4 bases remaining between them. Germline V gene data show CDR1 as SGHTS and CDR2 as YDEGEE. This CDR3 comprises 10 residues. The CDR3 is CASSFAGYTF. For the CDR3, the DNA is TGTGCCAGCAGCTTCGCGGGCTACACCTTC.

On this clone: This same CDR3 is encoded by further DNA sequences in the sample. The chain couples TRBV5-1 to TRBJ2-5; possibly TRBD1 for D (6 bases). CDR3 length equals 14 residues. V lost 0 bases and J lost 1, with 7 bases in between. Per the germline V gene, CDR1 is SGHRS and CDR2 is YFSETQ. The CDR3: CASSLGQVQETQYF. In nucleotides, the CDR3 is TGCGCCAGCAGCTTGGGACAGGTCCAAGAGACCCAGTACTTC.